What follows is one T cell receptor (beta chain) and its context. CDR1 and CDR2 (germline): MRHNA, SNTAGT. This CDR3 spans 13 amino acids. V lost 7 bases and J lost 4; bases outside the gene matches: 0. Libraries were prepared by immunoSEQ multiplex PCR; TCRdb keeps only in-frame clonotypes and omits some of them. The sample yields tens of thousands of clones, less than 98% seen once. The data originate from a study of technical replicates of blood from a handful of donors. The rearrangement uses TRBV6-4 and TRBJ2-2; 10 positions agree with TRBD2. This receptor was taken from a human donor in good health. The material sequenced was T cells isolated from PBMCs. The CDR3 is CASTSGSTGELFF. The DNA for the CDR3 is TGTGCCAGCACTAGCGGGAGCACCGGGGAGCTGTTTTTT.